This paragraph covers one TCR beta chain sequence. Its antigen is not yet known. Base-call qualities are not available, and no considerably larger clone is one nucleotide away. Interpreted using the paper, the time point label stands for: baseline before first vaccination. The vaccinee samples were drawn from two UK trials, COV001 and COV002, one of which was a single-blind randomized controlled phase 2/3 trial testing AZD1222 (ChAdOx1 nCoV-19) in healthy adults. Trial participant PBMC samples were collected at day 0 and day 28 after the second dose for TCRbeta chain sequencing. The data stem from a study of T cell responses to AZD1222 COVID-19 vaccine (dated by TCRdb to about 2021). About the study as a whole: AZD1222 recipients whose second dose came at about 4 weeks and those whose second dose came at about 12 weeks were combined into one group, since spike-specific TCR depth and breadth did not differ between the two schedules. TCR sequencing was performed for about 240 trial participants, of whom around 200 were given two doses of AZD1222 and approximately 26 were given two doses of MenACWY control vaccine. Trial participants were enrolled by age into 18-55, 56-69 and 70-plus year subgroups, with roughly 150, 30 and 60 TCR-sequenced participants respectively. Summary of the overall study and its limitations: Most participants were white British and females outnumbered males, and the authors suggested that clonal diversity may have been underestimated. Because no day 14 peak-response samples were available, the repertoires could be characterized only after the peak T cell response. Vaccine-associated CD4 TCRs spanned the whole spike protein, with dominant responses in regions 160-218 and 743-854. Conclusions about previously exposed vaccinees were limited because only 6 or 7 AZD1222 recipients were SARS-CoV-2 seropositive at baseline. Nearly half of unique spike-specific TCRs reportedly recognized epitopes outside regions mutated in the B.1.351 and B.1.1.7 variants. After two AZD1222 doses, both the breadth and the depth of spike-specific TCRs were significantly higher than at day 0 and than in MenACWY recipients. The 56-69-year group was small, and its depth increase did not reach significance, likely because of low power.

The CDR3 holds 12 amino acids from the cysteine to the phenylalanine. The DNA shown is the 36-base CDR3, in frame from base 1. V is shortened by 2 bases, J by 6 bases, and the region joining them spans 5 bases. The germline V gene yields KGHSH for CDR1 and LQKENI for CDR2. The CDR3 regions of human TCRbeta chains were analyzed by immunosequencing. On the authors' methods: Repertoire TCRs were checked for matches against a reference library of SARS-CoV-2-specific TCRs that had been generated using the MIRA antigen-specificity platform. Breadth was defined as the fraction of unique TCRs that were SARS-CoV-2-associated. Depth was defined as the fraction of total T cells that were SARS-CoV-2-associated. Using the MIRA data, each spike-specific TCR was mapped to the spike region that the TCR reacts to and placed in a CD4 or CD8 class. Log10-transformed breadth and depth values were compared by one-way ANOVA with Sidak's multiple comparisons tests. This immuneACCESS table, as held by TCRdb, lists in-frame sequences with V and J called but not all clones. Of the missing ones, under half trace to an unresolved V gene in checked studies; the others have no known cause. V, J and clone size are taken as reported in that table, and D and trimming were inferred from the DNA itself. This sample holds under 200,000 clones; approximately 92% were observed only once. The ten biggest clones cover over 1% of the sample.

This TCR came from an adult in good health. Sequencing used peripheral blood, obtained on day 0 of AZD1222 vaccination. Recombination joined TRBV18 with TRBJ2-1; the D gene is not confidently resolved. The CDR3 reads CASSPGSNEQFF. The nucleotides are TGTGCCAGCTCACCAGGAAGCAATGAGCAGTTCTTC. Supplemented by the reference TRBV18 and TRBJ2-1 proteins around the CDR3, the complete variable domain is NAGVMQNPRHLVRRRGQEARLRCSPMKGHSHVYWYRQLPEEGLKFMVYLQKENIIDESGMPKERFSAEFPKEGPSILRIQQVVRGDSAAYFCASSPGSNEQFFGPGTRLTVL.